The clone carrying this T cell receptor (beta chain) was counted at least ten times. Its antigen is not known. This CDR3 has 15 amino acids. J was trimmed by 7 bases and V by 3 bases; bases with no gene match: 4. The germline V gene encodes CDR1 LNHNV and CDR2 YYDKDF (reference sequence). These data originate in a study of T cell repertoires in cytomegalovirus infection. Whole-study findings and limits: Within the response measured ex vivo, HLA-C-restricted CMV-specific TCR beta clonotypes were dominant.

TCRdb re-analysed the reads in MiXCR, keeping a single row per CDR3 protein. Altogether 400,000 to 550,000 distinct CDR3 sequences are present, around 11% being singletons, with the ten largest covering 10%. This sequence was found in a human donor in good health (CMV status not recorded). Some clones in this sample may be carry-over from other donors' samples. The sequencing sample was made of PBMCs. The gene calls are TRBV15 and TRBJ1-4; 11 positions match TRBD1. For the CDR3, the DNA is TGTGCCACCAGCAGGGACAGGGGGCGCGGTGAAAAACTGTTTTTT. This sequence encodes CATSRDRGRGEKLFF.